A single sample is the source of the 23 T cell receptor beta chains below, sequenced in a study of beta chain features in type 1 diabetes. Study-wide results and limits: Type 1 diabetes patients had TCRB CDR3s that were shorter (moderately but significantly so) in all four CD4+ subsets.

These receptors are not linked to any known antigen. Expressed TCRB transcripts got sequenced, as all isolated RNA was reverse transcribed. Libraries were prepared by immunoSEQ multiplex PCR; TCRdb keeps only in-frame clonotypes and omits some of them. The sample lists 160,000 or so clones; 7.5% to 9.5% were seen once. Sequencing input: central memory CD4+ T cells from blood. These receptors all come from a woman aged 18-29 years with type 1 diabetes.

The table lists this clone with a few counts. This chain uses TRBV5-1 with TRBJ1-1; D might be TRBD1 (5 bases). Germline V gene sequence: CDR1 SGHRS, CDR2 YFSETQ. Trimming removed 0 bases at V and 6 bases at J, with 15 bases between. CDR3 length: 15 amino acids. CDR3 protein: CASSLDSQGGAEAFF. The CDR3 nucleotides read TGCGCCAGCAGCTTGGACTCCCAGGGAGGCGCTGAAGCTTTCTTT.

The V call is TRBV28, the J call TRBJ2-1, with TRBD1 identical over 10 bases. Germline CDR1 is MDHEN and CDR2 is SYDVKM. Losses at the gene ends were 2 bases for V and 7 bases for J; bases not matched to a gene: 14. This CDR3 contains 18 residues. The CDR3 region is CASSLIGRETGGWNEQFF. CDR3 nucleotides: TGTGCCAGCAGTTTAATCGGGCGGGAGACAGGGGGCTGGAATGAGCAGTTCTTC.

The chain uses TRBV4-3 and TRBJ2-3; D unclear. This CDR3 has 14 residues. The germline CDR1 and CDR2 sequences are LGHNA and YSLEER. V was cut by 0 bases and J by 2 bases, with 6 bases left in between. The CDR3 DNA reads as TGCGCCAGCAGCCAAGACAGTGTCACAGATACGCAGTATTTT. This encodes CASSQDSVTDTQYF.

The chain combines TRBV7-9 with TRBJ2-3; no clear D. CDR1 is SEHNR, CDR2 FQNEAQ, per germline (reference sequence). V was shortened by 4 bases and J by 4 bases, with 12 bases between the two germline ends. This CDR3 has 14 amino acids. For the CDR3, the DNA is TGTGCCAGCAGCTCCTTAGCTGTGGCAGATACGCAGTATTTT. Protein product: CASSSLAVADTQYF. The variable domain in full, with the rest retrieved from reference TRBV7-9 and TRBJ2-3, is DTGVSQNPRHKITKRGQNVTFRCDPISEHNRLYWYRQTLGQGPEFLTYFQNEAQLEKSRLLSDRFSAERPKGSFSTLEIQRTEQGDSAMYLCASSSLAVADTQYFGPGTRLTVL.

The rearrangement uses TRBV7-8 and TRBJ2-3, with 10 bases lining up with TRBD2. The CDR3 contains 16 residues. V was pared by 5 bases and J by 6 bases, with 11 bases of the junction left unmatched. Germline V gene sequence: CDR1 SGHVS, CDR2 FQNEAQ. The CDR3 coding sequence is TGTGCCAGCAGCCGTTACTCTAGCGGGAGTTCGGATACGCAGTATTTT. Translation gives CASSRYSSGSSDTQYF.

This clone was counted only a few times. The V and J genes are TRBV29-1 and TRBJ2-1; D gene ambiguous. CDR3 length: 13 residues. CDR1 and CDR2 from the germline V gene are SQVTM and ANQGSEA. Between the trimmed V and J ends, which lost 4 bases and 0 bases, there was a span of 7 bases. CDR3 in amino acids: CSVGARSYNEQFF. The CDR3 DNA is TGCAGCGTTGGCGCCCGCTCCTACAATGAGCAGTTCTTC.

This rearrangement joins TRBV19 to TRBJ2-5, with TRBD2 matching 12 bases. From germline, CDR1 is LNHDA and CDR2 SQIVND (reference sequence). CDR3 size: 18 residues. Trimming cost V 8 bases and J 5 bases; bases outside gene matches: 18. The CDR3 sequence: CASGPSRGLAGRRETQYF. CDR3 DNA sequence: TGTGCCAGTGGGCCGTCGCGAGGACTAGCGGGAAGGAGGGAGACCCAGTACTTC.

This clone showed up just a few times. The J gene is TRBJ2-1, the V gene TRBV6-6; 8 bases line up with TRBD1. The V gene end was trimmed by 2 bases and the J gene end by 5 bases; junction bases not matched to a gene: 5. Germline loops: CDR1 MNHNY, CDR2 SVGAGI (reference sequence). The CDR3 sequence is 15 residues long. The CDR3: CASSYRDRRDNEQFF. CDR3 coding DNA: TGTGCCAGCAGTTACCGGGACAGGAGAGACAATGAGCAGTTCTTC.

In nucleotides, the CDR3 is TGCGCCAGCAGCCAAGATACCCTAGCAAGAGAGACCCAGTACTTC. As protein: CASSQDTLARETQYF. This chain uses TRBV4-3 with TRBJ2-5; D might be TRBD2 (5 bases). Germline-derived CDR1 and CDR2 are LGHNA and YSLEER. The CDR3 length is 15 residues. V lost 0 bases and J lost 4, with 12 bases in between.

This clone was seen more than once but under ten times. The genes are TRBV6-6 and TRBJ1-1; tentative D call: TRBD1 (6 bases). The CDR3 has 14 residues. Germline CDR1 MNHNY, CDR2 SVGAGI (reference sequence). V gave up 6 bases and J gave up 1 base, with 12 bases separating them. CDR3 residues: CASRNLGQNTEAFF. In nucleotides, the CDR3 is TGTGCCAGCAGGAACCTGGGACAGAACACTGAAGCTTTCTTT.

The table lists this clone with a few counts. The V gene is TRBV27, the J gene TRBJ2-2, with 7 nucleotides matching TRBD2. The ends lost 5 bases at V and 5 bases at J; junction bases unmatched: 5. The CDR3 extends over 14 amino acids. Germline values: CDR1 MNHEY, CDR2 SMNVEV (reference sequence). CDR3 amino acids: CASSPISGTGELFF. The CDR3 DNA sequence: TGTGCCAGCAGTCCTATTAGCGGGACCGGGGAGCTGTTTTTT.

This clone was recorded a few times. This chain links TRBV7-8 with TRBJ2-7; 9 bases match TRBD2. The CDR3 length is 14 residues. In germline, CDR1 is SGHVS, CDR2 FQNEAQ. V gave up 2 bases and J gave up 7 bases; unmatched junction bases: 6. The CDR3 protein is CASSLIPGLAEQYF. The DNA for the CDR3 is TGTGCCAGCAGCTTAATCCCCGGACTAGCGGAGCAGTACTTC. The variable domain in full, completed from reference TRBV7-8 and TRBJ2-7, reads GAGVSQSPRYKVAKRGQDVALRCDPISGHVSLFWYQQALGQGPEFLTYFQNEAQLDKSGLPSDRFFAERPEGSVSTLKIQRTQQEDSAVYLCASSLIPGLAEQYFGPGTRLTVT.

This chain connects TRBV30 to TRBJ1-2; possible D gene TRBD1, 6 bases. CDR1 is GTSNPN, CDR2 SVGIG, per germline (reference sequence). The CDR3 covers 14 residues. Trimming pared 3 bases from V and 5 bases from J, leaving 16 bases between. The CDR3 bases are TGTGCCTGGAGGGGGGAAGGGGGAGCTTATGGCTACACCTTC. It yields the protein CAWRGEGGAYGYTF.

This clone has more than one count but fewer than ten. V and J are TRBV29-1 and TRBJ1-5; 8 nucleotides agree with TRBD1. Germline V CDR1 and CDR2: SQVTM, ANQGSEA. This CDR3 spans 16 amino acids. J gave up 0 bases and V 5 bases, and 9 bases lay outside the gene matches. This chain's CDR3 is CSVSRDRTYSNQPQHF. In nucleotides, the CDR3 is TGCAGCGTTTCCCGGGACAGGACTTATAGCAATCAGCCCCAGCATTTT.

The gene calls are TRBV30 and TRBJ1-5; TRBD1 aligns across 7 bases. The CDR3 loop spans 15 amino acids. The trim removed 4 bases at V and 2 bases at J, leaving 8 bases unmatched. Germline-derived CDR1 and CDR2 are GTSNPN and SVGIG (reference sequence). The CDR3 DNA sequence: TGTGCCTGGAACCCACAGGGGTCGCGCAATCAGCCCCAGCATTTT. Protein sequence: CAWNPQGSRNQPQHF.

This clone appeared a few times. This chain uses TRBV6-1 with TRBJ2-2, with a weak D call TRBD1 (6 bases). This CDR3 has 14 amino acids. Germline V CDR1 and CDR2: MNHNS, SASEGT. Trimming shortened V by 8 bases and J by 2 bases, and 12 bases separated the two germline ends. DNA of the CDR3: TGTGCCAGCCCCGGGACACCAAACACCGGGGAGCTGTTTTTT. Residues: CASPGTPNTGELFF.

The chain has TRBV11-3 and TRBJ2-2; a weak D match, TRBD1 (6 bases). The CDR3 is made up of 15 amino acids. The V and J ends lost 5 bases and 2 bases respectively, with 12 bases between them. CDR1 SGHNT and CDR2 YENEEA come from the germline V gene. CDR3 sequence reads: CASSRGGPNTGELFF. CDR3 DNA: TGTGCCAGCAGCCGAGGGGGACCCAACACCGGGGAGCTGTTTTTT.

This clone appeared a few times. The chain links TRBV28 to TRBJ2-5, with D possibly being TRBD2 (5 bases). Germline CDR1 is MDHEN and CDR2 is SYDVKM. The CDR3 totals 15 residues. The V end lost 1 base, the J end lost 1 base, and 10 bases lay between the germline ends. The CDR3: CASSLSVGSQETQYF. The CDR3 region has the DNA TGTGCCAGCAGTTTATCTGTAGGGAGCCAAGAGACCCAGTACTTC.

This rearrangement joins TRBV11-2 to TRBJ2-7; 7 bases map to TRBD2. The CDR3 runs to 16 residues. Per the germline V gene, CDR1 is SGHAT and CDR2 is FQNNGV. The J segment lost 0 bases and the V segment lost 1 base, leaving 6 bases of the junction unmatched. CDR3 amino acids: CASSLGGLAVSYEQYF. The CDR3 region has the DNA TGTGCCAGCAGCTTAGGTGGCCTAGCGGTCTCCTACGAGCAGTACTTC.

This clone has only a few counts. The CDR3 loop reads CASSSGPTGGETQYF. The CDR3 coding sequence is TGTGCCAGCAGCTCAGGGCCAACGGGAGGAGAGACCCAGTACTTC. The chain has TRBV7-2 and TRBJ2-5; 7 bases map to TRBD2. CDR3 length: 15 residues. Germline assignment: CDR1 SGHTA and CDR2 FQGNSA. The V and J ends lost 4 bases and 4 bases, in that order; junction bases with no gene match: 9.

This clone was seen a few times. Germline is not matched at one junction end, which may reflect a read error. V usage is TRBV19 and J usage is TRBJ2-7; a possible D gene is TRBD2 (5 bases). Germline V lookup: CDR1 LNHDA, CDR2 SQIVND (reference sequence). The CDR3 consists of 15 residues. The CDR3 protein is CASRDSPRPSRRVDF. The CDR3 DNA is TGTGCCAGTAGGGACTCACCTCGGCCTTCCCGAAGGGTGGACTTC. Supplemented by reference TRBV19 and TRBJ2-7, the full variable domain reads DGGITQSPKYLFRKEGQNVTLSCEQNLNHDAMYWYRQDPGQGLRLIYYSQIVNDFQKGDIAEGYSVSREKKESFPLTVTSAQKNPTAFYLCASRDSPRPSRRVDFGPGTRLTVT.

This clone was observed a few times. The chain couples TRBV28 to TRBJ2-7; 10 bases fit TRBD1. Germline assignment: CDR1 MDHEN and CDR2 SYDVKM. The CDR3 covers 12 residues. Trimming at V came to 6 bases and at J to 6 bases, leaving 2 bases not matched to a gene. CDR3: CASRGTGVEQYF. The CDR3 DNA reads as TGTGCCAGCAGGGGGACAGGGGTCGAGCAGTACTTC.

This clone occurred a few times. This chain links TRBV29-1 with TRBJ2-5, with TRBD2 matching 15 bases. CDR1 and CDR2 (germline): SQVTM, ANQGSEA. The CDR3 contains 16 residues. Trimming at V came to 4 bases and at J to 4 bases, leaving 7 bases not matched to a gene. This chain's CDR3 is CSVVGTSGGLGETQYF. CDR3 DNA: TGCAGCGTTGTAGGGACTAGCGGGGGGTTAGGAGAGACCCAGTACTTC.